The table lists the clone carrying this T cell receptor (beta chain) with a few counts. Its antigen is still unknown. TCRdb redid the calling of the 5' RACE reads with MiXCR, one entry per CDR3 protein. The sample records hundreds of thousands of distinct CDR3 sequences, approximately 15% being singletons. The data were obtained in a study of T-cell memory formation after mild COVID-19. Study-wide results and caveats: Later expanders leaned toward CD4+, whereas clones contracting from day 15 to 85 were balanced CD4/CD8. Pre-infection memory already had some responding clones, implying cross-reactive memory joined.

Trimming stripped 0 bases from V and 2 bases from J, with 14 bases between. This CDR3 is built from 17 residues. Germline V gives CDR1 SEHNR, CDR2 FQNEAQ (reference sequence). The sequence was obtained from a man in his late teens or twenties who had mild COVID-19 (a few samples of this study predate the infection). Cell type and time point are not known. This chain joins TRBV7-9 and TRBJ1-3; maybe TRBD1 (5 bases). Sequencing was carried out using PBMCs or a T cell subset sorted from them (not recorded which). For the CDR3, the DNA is TGTGCCAGCAGCTTAGCCGGGGGGATTCTGCCTGGAAACACCATATATTTT. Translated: CASSLAGGILPGNTIYF.